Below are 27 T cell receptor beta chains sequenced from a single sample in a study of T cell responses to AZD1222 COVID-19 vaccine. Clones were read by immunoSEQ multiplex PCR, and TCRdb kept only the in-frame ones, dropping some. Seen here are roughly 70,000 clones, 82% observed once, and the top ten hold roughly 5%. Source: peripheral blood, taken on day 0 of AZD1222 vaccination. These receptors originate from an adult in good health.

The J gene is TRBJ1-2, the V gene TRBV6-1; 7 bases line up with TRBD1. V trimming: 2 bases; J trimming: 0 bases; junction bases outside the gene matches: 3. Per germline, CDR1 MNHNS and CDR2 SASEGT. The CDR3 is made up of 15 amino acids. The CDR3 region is CASSEWDSPNYGYTF. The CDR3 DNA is TGTGCCAGCAGTGAATGGGACAGTCCTAACTATGGCTACACCTTC.

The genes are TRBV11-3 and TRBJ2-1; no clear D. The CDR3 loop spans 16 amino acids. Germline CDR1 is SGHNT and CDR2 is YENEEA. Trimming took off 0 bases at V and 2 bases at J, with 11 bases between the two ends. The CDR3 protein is CASSLDVDGPYNEQFF. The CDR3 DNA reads TGTGCCAGCAGCTTAGATGTGGACGGGCCCTACAATGAGCAGTTCTTC. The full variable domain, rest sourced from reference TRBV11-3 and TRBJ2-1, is EAGVVQSPRYKIIEKKQPVAFWCNPISGHNTLYWYLQNLGQGPELLIRYENEEAVDDSQLPKDRFSAERLKGVDSTLKIQPAELGDSAVYLCASSLDVDGPYNEQFFGPGTRLTVL.

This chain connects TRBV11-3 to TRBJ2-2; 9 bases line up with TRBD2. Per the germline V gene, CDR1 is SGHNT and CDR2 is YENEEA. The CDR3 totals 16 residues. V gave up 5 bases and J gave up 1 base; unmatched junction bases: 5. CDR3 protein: CASSTRSGGNTGELFF. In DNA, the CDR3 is TGTGCCAGCAGCACCCGTAGCGGGGGGAACACCGGGGAGCTGTTTTTT.

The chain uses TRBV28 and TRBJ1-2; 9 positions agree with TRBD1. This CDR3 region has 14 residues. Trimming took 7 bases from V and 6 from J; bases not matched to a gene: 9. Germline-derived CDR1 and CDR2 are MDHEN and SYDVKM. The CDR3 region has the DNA TGTGCCAGCATCAAACCGGGACAGGGACATGGCTACACCTTC. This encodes CASIKPGQGHGYTF.

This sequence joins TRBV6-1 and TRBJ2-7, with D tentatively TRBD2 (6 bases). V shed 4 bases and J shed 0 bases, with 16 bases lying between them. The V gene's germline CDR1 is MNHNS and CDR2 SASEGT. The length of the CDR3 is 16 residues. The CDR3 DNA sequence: TGTGCCAGCAGTGCACCGATGGCGGGGAGCTCCTACGAGCAGTACTTC. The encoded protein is CASSAPMAGSSYEQYF.

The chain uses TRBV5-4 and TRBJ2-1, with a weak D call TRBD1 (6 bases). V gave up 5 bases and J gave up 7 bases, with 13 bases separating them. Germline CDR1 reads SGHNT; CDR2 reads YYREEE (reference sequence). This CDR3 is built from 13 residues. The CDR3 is CASRRDRYNEQFF. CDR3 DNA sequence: TGTGCCAGCAGGAGAGACAGGTATAATGAGCAGTTCTTC. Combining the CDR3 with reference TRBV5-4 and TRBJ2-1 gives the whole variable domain ETGVTQSPTHLIKTRGQQVTLRCSSQSGHNTVSWYQQALGQGPQFIFQYYREEENGRGNFPPRFSGLQFPNYSSELNVNALELDDSALYLCASRRDRYNEQFFGPGTRLTVL.

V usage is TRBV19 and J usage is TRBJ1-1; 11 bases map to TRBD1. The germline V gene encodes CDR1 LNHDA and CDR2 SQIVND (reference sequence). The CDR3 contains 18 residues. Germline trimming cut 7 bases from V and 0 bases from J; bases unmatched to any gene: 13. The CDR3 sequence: CASTAPGTGGTMNTEAFF. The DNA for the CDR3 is TGTGCCAGTACCGCTCCCGGGACAGGGGGGACCATGAACACTGAAGCTTTCTTT.

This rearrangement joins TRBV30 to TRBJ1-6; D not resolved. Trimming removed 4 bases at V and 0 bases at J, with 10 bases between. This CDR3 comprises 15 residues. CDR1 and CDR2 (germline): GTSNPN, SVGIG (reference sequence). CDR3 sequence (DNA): TGTGCCTGGACGGACGATTTCTCCTATAATTCACCCCTCCACTTT. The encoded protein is CAWTDDFSYNSPLHF.

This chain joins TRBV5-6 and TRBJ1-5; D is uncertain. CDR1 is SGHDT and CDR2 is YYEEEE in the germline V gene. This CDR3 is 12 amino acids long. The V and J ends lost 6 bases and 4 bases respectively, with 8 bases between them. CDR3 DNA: TGTGCCAGCAATCGCCGTAATCAGCCCCAGCATTTT. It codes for CASNRRNQPQHF.

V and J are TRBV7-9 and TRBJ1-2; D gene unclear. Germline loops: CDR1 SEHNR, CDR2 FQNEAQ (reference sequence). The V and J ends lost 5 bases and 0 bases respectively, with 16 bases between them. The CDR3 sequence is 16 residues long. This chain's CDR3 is CASSPLLGSTNYGYTF. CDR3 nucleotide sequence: TGTGCCAGCAGCCCCTTGTTGGGCAGCACTAACTATGGCTACACCTTC.

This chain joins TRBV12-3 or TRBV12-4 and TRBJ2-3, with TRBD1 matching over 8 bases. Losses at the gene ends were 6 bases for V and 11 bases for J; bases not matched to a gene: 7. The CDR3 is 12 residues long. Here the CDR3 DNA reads TGTGCCAGCAGGAGGACAGGGCTTTTGCAGTATTTT. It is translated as CASRRTGLLQYF.

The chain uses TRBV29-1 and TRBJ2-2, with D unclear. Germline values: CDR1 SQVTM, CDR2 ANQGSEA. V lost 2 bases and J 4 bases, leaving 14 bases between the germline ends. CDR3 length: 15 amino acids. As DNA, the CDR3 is TGCAGCGTTGAAACCCCTTGGGGAAGCACCGGGGAGCTGTTTTTT. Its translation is CSVETPWGSTGELFF.

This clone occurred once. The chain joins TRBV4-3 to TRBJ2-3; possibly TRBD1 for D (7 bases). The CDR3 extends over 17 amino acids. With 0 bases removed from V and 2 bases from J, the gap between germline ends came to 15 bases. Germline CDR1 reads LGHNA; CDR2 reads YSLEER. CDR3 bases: TGCGCCAGCAGCCAAGATCCAGGGGGGCTTTTCACAGATACGCAGTATTTT. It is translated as CASSQDPGGLFTDTQYF.

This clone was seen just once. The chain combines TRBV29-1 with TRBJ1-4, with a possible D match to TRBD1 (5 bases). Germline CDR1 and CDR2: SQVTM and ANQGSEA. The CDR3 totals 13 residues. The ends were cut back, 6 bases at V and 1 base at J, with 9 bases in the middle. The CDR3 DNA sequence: TGCAGCGTGGGGGAGGTAACTAATGAAAAACTGTTTTTT. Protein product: CSVGEVTNEKLFF.

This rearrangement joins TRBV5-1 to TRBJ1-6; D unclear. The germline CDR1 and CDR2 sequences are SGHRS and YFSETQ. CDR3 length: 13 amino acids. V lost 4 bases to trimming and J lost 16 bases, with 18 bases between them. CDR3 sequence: CASSVGLVKDLHF. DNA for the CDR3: TGCGCCAGCAGCGTCGGACTAGTTAAGGATCTCCACTTT.

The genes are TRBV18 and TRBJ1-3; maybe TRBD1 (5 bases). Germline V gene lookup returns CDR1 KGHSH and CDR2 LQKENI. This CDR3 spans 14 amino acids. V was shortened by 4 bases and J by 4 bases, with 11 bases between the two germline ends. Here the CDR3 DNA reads TGTGCCAGCTCACGGGACCGAGAAGGAAACACCATATATTTT. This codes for CASSRDREGNTIYF.

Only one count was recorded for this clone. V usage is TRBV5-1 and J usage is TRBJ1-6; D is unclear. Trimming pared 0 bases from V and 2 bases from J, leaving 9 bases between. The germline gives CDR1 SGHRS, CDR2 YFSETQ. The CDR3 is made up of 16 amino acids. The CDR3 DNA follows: TGCGCCAGCAGCTTGGACCCCGGGACCTATAATTCACCCCTCCACTTT. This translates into CASSLDPGTYNSPLHF.

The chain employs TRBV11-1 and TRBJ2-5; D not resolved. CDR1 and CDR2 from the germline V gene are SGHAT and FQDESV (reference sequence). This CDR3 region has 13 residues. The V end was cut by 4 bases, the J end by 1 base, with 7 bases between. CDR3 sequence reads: CASSSGIQETQYF. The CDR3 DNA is TGTGCCAGCAGCTCAGGTATCCAAGAGACCCAGTACTTC.

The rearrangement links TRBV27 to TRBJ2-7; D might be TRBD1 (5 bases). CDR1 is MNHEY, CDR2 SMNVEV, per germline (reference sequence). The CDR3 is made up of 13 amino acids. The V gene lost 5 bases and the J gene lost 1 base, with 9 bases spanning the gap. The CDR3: CASSPTVSYEQYF. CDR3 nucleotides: TGTGCCAGCAGTCCGACAGTATCCTACGAGCAGTACTTC.

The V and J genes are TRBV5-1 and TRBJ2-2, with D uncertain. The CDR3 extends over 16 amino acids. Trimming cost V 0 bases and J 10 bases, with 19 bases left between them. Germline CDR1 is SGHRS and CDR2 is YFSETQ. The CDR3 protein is CASSLDVRVGNEELFF. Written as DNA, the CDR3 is TGCGCCAGCAGCTTGGATGTACGGGTAGGGAACGAGGAGCTGTTTTTT. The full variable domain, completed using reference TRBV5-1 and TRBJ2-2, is KAGVTQTPRYLIKTRGQQVTLSCSPISGHRSVSWYQQTPGQGLQFLFEYFSETQRNKGNFPGRFSGRQFSNSRSEMNVSTLELGDSALYLCASSLDVRVGNEELFFGEGSRLTVL.

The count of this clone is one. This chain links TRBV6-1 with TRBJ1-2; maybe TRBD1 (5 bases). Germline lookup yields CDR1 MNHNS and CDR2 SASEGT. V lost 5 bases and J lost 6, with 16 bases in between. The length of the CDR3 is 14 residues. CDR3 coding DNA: TGTGCCAGCAGTTATAGCCCGGGGGGGGATGGCTACACCTTC. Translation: CASSYSPGGDGYTF.

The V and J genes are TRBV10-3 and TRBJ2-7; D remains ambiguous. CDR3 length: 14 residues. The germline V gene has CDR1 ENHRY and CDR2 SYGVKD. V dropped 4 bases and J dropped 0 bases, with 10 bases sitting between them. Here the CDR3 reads CAISASTSSYEQYF. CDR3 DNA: TGTGCCATCAGTGCCTCCACGAGCTCCTACGAGCAGTACTTC.

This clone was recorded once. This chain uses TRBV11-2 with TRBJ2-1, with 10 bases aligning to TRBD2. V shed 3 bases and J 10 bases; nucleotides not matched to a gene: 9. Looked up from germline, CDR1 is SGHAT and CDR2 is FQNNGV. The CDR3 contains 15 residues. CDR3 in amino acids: CASSFQRGGLGEQFF. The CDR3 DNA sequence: TGTGCCAGCAGCTTCCAGCGGGGGGGATTAGGGGAGCAGTTCTTC.

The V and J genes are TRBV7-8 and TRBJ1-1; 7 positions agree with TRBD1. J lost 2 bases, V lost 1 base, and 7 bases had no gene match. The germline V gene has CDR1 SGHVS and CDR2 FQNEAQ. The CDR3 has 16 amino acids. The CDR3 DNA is TGTGCCAGCAGCTTAGGGGGGTCAGGGGGAAACACTGAAGCTTTCTTT. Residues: CASSLGGSGGNTEAFF.

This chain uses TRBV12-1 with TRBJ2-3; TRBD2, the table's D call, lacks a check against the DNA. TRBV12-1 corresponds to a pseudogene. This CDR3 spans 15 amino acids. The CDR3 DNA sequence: TGTGCCAGCAGCCAGCGGGGCCCCCGGCGGGATACGCAGTATTTT. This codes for CASSQRGPRRDTQYF.

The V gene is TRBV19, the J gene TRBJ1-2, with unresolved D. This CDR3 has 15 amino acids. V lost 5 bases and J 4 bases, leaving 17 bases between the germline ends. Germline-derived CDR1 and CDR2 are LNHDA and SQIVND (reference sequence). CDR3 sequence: CASSPILAAPYGYTF. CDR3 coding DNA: TGTGCCAGTAGTCCTATATTGGCGGCTCCCTATGGCTACACCTTC.

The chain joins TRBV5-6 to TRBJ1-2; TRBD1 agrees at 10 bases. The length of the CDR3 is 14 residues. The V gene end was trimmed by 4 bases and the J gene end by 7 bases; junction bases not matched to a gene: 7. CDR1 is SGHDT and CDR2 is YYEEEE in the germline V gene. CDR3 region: CASSRDRTGGGYTF. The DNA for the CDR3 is TGTGCCAGCAGCCGCGACCGGACAGGGGGTGGCTACACCTTC.